This T cell receptor beta chain was sequenced for a study of shared clonotypes between healthy human individuals. About the research overall: A couple of women and a few men aged 18 to 49 made up the donors. Researchers assigned three CD4 naive, three CD4 memory, two CD8 naive and one CD8 memory plate to each donor. Study conclusions and caveats: Enrolling few donors narrowed the genetic and exposure-history diversity that was represented.

Trimming cost V 1 base and J 10 bases; bases outside gene matches: 0. The CDR3 extends over 12 amino acids. The germline gives CDR1 LNHDA, CDR2 SQIVND (reference sequence). CD45RA-negative memory and CD45RA+ naive subsets were split from the CD4+ cells. The method was immunoSEQ multiplex PCR; TCRdb's version includes in-frame clones alone and lacks a portion of them. The repertoire holds roughly 2,300,000 clones, with 92% as singletons. As concerns this clone: Its antigen is currently unknown.

This sequence was found in a man aged 18 to 29 in good health. Some clones in this sample may be carry-over from other donors' samples. Sequencing input: naive CD4+ T cells from PBMCs. Described subset: CD45RA+ positively selected. The chain recombines TRBV19 with TRBJ2-1; 8 bases line up with TRBD1. CDR3 in amino acids: CASSIAGGEQFF. The CDR3 nucleotides are TGTGCCAGTAGTATAGCAGGGGGCGAGCAGTTCTTC.